Listed below are T cell receptor beta chains from one sample, sequenced in a study of cytomegalovirus exposure and HLA in healthy donors. Some clones are missing from TCRdb's copy, which holds only in-frame ones; the method was immunoSEQ multiplex PCR. The sample lists a few hundred thousand clones, around 86% occurring once. Sample: PBMCs. These receptor sequences come from a woman aged 18-35 years in good health and CMV-seronegative. Each CDR3 is given with its conserved first and last residue. The D gene is left open where the match is weak. The size field is filled for only some rows; it gives once, few, many or a size class.

v_gene,abundance,j_gene,d_gene,CDR3nt,CDR3aa
TRBV25-1,few,TRBJ1-2,NA,TGTGCCAGCAGTGATGCAGGGTGGGGCTATGGCTACACCTTC,CASSDAGWGYGYTF
TRBV9,NA,TRBJ1-5,NA,TGTGCCAGCAGTAGGGGGGGAGATCCCGCAAGATTCAATCAGCCCCAGCATTTT,CASSRGGDPARFNQPQHF
TRBV15,NA,TRBJ1-3,TRBD1,TGTGCCACCAGCAGCGACAGTGCGACAGGGGGCTTAAACACCATATATTTT,CATSSDSATGGLNTIYF
TRBV7-2,NA,TRBJ1-5,TRBD1,TGTGCCAGCAGCTTAGGGGACAGACAGCCCCAGCATTTT,CASSLGDRQPQHF
TRBV5-1,once,TRBJ2-7,TRBD2,TGCGCCAGCAGCTTGTTGCCCGGACTAGCGGGAGGTTTCGACTACGAGCAGTACTTC,CASSLLPGLAGGFDYEQYF
TRBV5-4,NA,TRBJ1-1,NA,TGTGCCAGCAGCAAATCTAACTTACAGGGAAACACTGAAGCTTTCTTT,CASSKSNLQGNTEAFF
TRBV4-2,NA,TRBJ2-1,NA,TGTGCCAGCAGCCACGCAATACAGGGAAGCTCCTACAATGAGCAGTTCTTC,CASSHAIQGSSYNEQFF
TRBV7-9,few,TRBJ1-1,NA,TGTGCCAGCAGCCTAAGGCCAGGGGACACTGAAGCTTTCTTT,CASSLRPGDTEAFF
TRBV2,NA,TRBJ1-5,NA,TGTGCCAGCAGGAACACAGGGAGCAATCAGCCCCAGCATTTT,CASRNTGSNQPQHF
TRBV6-5,NA,TRBJ1-2,NA,TGTGCCAGCAGTGTACAAGGAGGATATGGCTACACCTTC,CASSVQGGYGYTF
TRBV5-1,NA,TRBJ1-1,TRBD1,TGCGCCAGCAGCTTACAGGGGGCGTGGACTGAAGCTTTCTTT,CASSLQGAWTEAFF
TRBV7-3,once,TRBJ2-3,TRBD2,TGTGCCAGCAGCCCCCAAAGTGGGGGCGGGGGGGCAGATACGCAGTATTTT,CASSPQSGGGGADTQYF
TRBV18,NA,TRBJ1-2,NA,TGTGCCAGCTCACCCGGATTACAGGCTAGCTATGGCTACACCTTC,CASSPGLQASYGYTF
TRBV5-1,NA,TRBJ2-7,TRBD1,TGCGCCAGCAGCTATTCCGGGACAGGGGGTCAGTACGAGCAGTACTTC,CASSYSGTGGQYEQYF
TRBV5-4,once,TRBJ2-2,NA,TGTGCCAGCAGCTTAACAGGATCAGCCGGGGAGCTGTTTTTT,CASSLTGSAGELFF
TRBV21-1,NA,TRBJ2-7,NA,TGTGCCAGCAGCCTTCGACAGGAGGAAATTTCGAATTACGAGCAGTACTTC,CASSLRQEEISNYEQYF
TRBV19,few,TRBJ1-1,NA,TGTGCCAGTAGTGTTAAGGGGGACACTGAAGCTTTCTTT,CASSVKGDTEAFF
TRBV6-6,NA,TRBJ2-1,TRBD1,TGTGCCAGCAGCAAGGGACAGGGGAATTCGGATGAGCAGTTCTTC,CASSKGQGNSDEQFF
TRBV4-1,few,TRBJ1-2,NA,TGCGCCAGCAGCCCTCTCGGGGAAGCCCCTGGCTACACCTTC,CASSPLGEAPGYTF
TRBV5-6,NA,TRBJ1-2,TRBD1,TGTGCCAGCAGCTTGACCGGGACAGGGAGTAACTATGGCTACACCTTC,CASSLTGTGSNYGYTF
TRBV27,once,TRBJ2-1,NA,TGTGCCAGCAGTTTGCAAGGGCAGGGGGGTCAAGAGCAGTTCTTC,CASSLQGQGGQEQFF
TRBV6-1,NA,TRBJ1-5,NA,TGTGCCAGCAGCTTCCTCCGCGATCAGCCCCAGCATTTT,CASSFLRDQPQHF
TRBV28,NA,TRBJ1-1,NA,TGTGCCATAACAGGGAACACTGAAGCTTTCTTT,CAITGNTEAFF
TRBV28,NA,TRBJ1-1,NA,TGTGCCAGCAGTTTATTCAGGGCTGAAGCTTTCTTT,CASSLFRAEAFF
TRBV30,NA,TRBJ2-7,NA,TGTGCCTGGGGAACAGCCTCCTACGAGCAGTACTTC,CAWGTASYEQYF
TRBV5-6,NA,TRBJ1-1,NA,TGTGCCAGCAGCTTGGATGAGCGGAAAGCTTTCTTT,CASSLDERKAFF
TRBV19,NA,TRBJ1-2,TRBD1,TGTGCCAGTAGTATATTGGCCGGACAGGGCTATGGCTACACCTTC,CASSILAGQGYGYTF
TRBV10-3,NA,TRBJ1-3,NA,TGTGCCATCAGGACGGGAGGCTCTGGAAACACCATATATTTT,CAIRTGGSGNTIYF
TRBV6-5,once,TRBJ2-1,TRBD2,TGTGCCAGCAGTTACTCGGGGGGGATCTTGAATGAGCAGTTCTTC,CASSYSGGILNEQFF
TRBV4-3,NA,TRBJ2-7,TRBD1,TGCGCCAGCAGCCAGGGGACAGGGAGGAACTCCTACGAGCAGTACTTC,CASSQGTGRNSYEQYF
TRBV7-9,NA,TRBJ2-5,NA,TGTGCCAGCAGCTTAGCCAGGGACCAAGAGACCCAGTACTTC,CASSLARDQETQYF
TRBV13,NA,TRBJ2-7,TRBD1,TGTGCCAGCAGTCCCAGTAGGGACAGGGTTCTATCCTCCTACGAGCAGTACTTC,CASSPSRDRVLSSYEQYF
TRBV2,NA,TRBJ1-2,TRBD1,TGTGCCAGCAGTATCTCCCGACAGGGCTATGGCTACACCTTC,CASSISRQGYGYTF
TRBV10-2,NA,TRBJ2-7,TRBD2,TGCGCCAGCAGCCAGCGGGGCCACGAGCAGTACTTC,CASSQRGHEQYF
TRBV9,NA,TRBJ2-3,NA,TGTGCCAGCAATCCCCCCCCTTGGCCAGATACGCAGTATTTT,CASNPPPWPDTQYF
TRBV6-5,NA,TRBJ2-2,NA,TGTGCCAGCATGGGCGGGGCATGGGTCACCGGGGAGCTGTTTTTT,CASMGGAWVTGELFF
TRBV7-8,NA,TRBJ2-7,NA,TGTGCCAGCAGCCAGTTCGGAAGACCGAGGACCTACGAGCAGTACTTC,CASSQFGRPRTYEQYF
TRBV29-1,NA,TRBJ1-6,TRBD1,TGCAGCGTCCGGACAGGGGGCACCTATAATTCACCCCTCCACTTT,CSVRTGGTYNSPLHF
TRBV30,NA,TRBJ1-4,TRBD1,TGTGCCTGGAGTGTAAAAAGAGGGGGCAGGGAAAAACTGTTTTTT,CAWSVKRGGREKLFF
TRBV9,NA,TRBJ2-7,NA,TGTGCCAGCAGCGCGGAAGAGCAGGGAACAAACGAGCAGTACTTC,CASSAEEQGTNEQYF